This T cell receptor (beta chain) comes out of a study of neurological immune-mediated disorders. This clonotype was seen at least ten times. TCRdb recomputed calls from the 5' RACE reads with MiXCR, one row per CDR3 protein. The repertoire has about 49,000 distinct CDR3 sequences, 9% to 10% of them found once; the top ten carry about 1.6%. The germline CDR1 and CDR2 sequences are MNHEY and SVGEGT. The V end lost 8 bases, the J end lost 2 bases, and 18 bases lay between the germline ends. There are 15 residues in the CDR3. Time point defined: longitudinal time-point 1 (baseline). This TCR was recovered from a woman between 35 and 50 years old in good health. The rearrangement joins TRBV6-2 or TRBV6-3 to TRBJ1-2; TRBD1 might be the D (6 bases). The sequenced sample was PBMCs. The CDR3 region is CASGQKRGANYGYTF. The DNA for the CDR3 is TGTGCCAGCGGGCAGAAGAGGGGGGCCAACTATGGCTACACCTTC.